This TCR beta chain was observed in a study of blood T cells in healthy people across ages. Study-wide findings and caveats: A greater number of naive CD4+ cells and higher diversity distinguished long-lived donors from aged donors.

Total RNA, at least 5.5 micrograms per sample, came from PBMCs. This clonotype was detected only a few times. Its antigen is undetermined. Alongside a J-beta primer mix, a sample-barcoded 5' primer served in a second PCR lasting roughly 6 to 12 cycles. The authors tagged each cDNA molecule using a template-switch adaptor with 12 random nucleotides. MiXCR, applied by TCRdb to the 5' RACE reads, yields one record per CDR3 protein. The table has 1.5 million to 2 million distinct CDR3 sequences, 49% seen once; the top ten hold less than 2.5%. The TCR was taken from a woman aged 40-49 years in good health. The source material was blood.

CDR3 DNA sequence: TGTGCCAGCAGCTTAACCCAGTTGCAGGGTACAGATACGCAGTATTTT. As protein: CASSLTQLQGTDTQYF. This sequence joins TRBV7-2 and TRBJ2-3; D might be TRBD1 (5 bases). Germline assignment: CDR1 SGHTA and CDR2 FQGNSA. The CDR3 totals 16 residues. The V and J ends lost 2 bases and 3 bases respectively, with 15 bases between them.